The following is a T cell receptor beta chain sequence with its context. Its binding antigen is unknown. Per-base quality was not reported, and no clone a single base away is much larger than it. The source of the sample is a study of blood T cell repertoires in COVID-19 (dated by TCRdb to about 2020). Background on the whole study: Collaborator samples came from the United States, Italy and Spain and covered acute and convalescent phases of COVID-19. The material from the prospective study consisted of cDNA or gDNA derived from T cells, B-cell-depleted T cells, or PBMCs. Deeply sampled blood TCRbeta repertoires from subjects exposed to, actively infected with, or recovered from COVID-19 were included in the dataset. The repertoires were released in a freely available public database meant as a resource for research on the immune response to SARS-CoV-2. Samples came from the ongoing ImmuneRACE study (first 160 participants) plus 1,254 subjects from 6 global collaborators. A de-identified subject ID, COVID-19 status, age in years and sex were almost always included in the sample metadata. HLA class I and class II types, where available, came from metadata supplied by the sample provider rather than from assay-based typing. Overall results and qualifications from the work: How much clinical and demographic metadata was included differed by source and by participant, and the metadata was provided uncurated.

TCRbeta CDR3 regions were amplified from genomic DNA by means of the immunoSEQ Assay, a bias-controlled multiplex PCR. The study's processing was this. Nucleated cell counts per sample were estimated from amplification of reference gene primers within the assay. To quantify the absolute abundance of each unique TCRbeta CDR3 rearrangement, sequence reads were collapsed and filtered. Productive Simpson clonality was computed per sample as the square root of Simpson's diversity index over productive rearrangements. TCRdb holds this immuneACCESS table with in-frame rearrangements only. Some clones are missing; in checked studies, unresolved V genes explain under half, and the rest has no known cause. V, J and clone size are taken as reported in that table, and D and trimming were inferred from the DNA itself. Present in this sample are roughly 430,000 clones, about 88% of which were seen just once. Of the sample, approximately 1.3% falls within the top ten clones.

Participants in the prospective study were aged roughly 18 to 100 years, lived in about two dozen United States geographic areas, and enrolled through a virtual design. To assign participants to cohorts, the prospective study relied on clinical history that participants themselves reported in a screening survey and a study questionnaire. Exposed participants had been in contact with someone with a PCR-confirmed or clinician-diagnosed COVID-19 case within 2 weeks of study entry. In the prospective study, whole blood, serum and a nasopharyngeal or oropharyngeal swab were collected from each participant by mobile phlebotomists. Prospective study participants could optionally give additional blood draws and questionnaires over an approximately two-month period. Blood samples from the prospective study were shipped frozen or at room temperature prior to DNA extraction. V and J are truncated by 4 bases and 2 bases respectively, leaving an intervening sequence of 12 bases. Taken from cysteine to phenylalanine, the CDR3 has 15 residues. Only the CDR3 portion is preserved as DNA: 45 bases, with reading frame beginning at the first base. CDR1 and CDR2 (LGHNA, YSLEER) derive from the germline V gene.

The TCR was taken from a woman aged 18-29 years who had been exposed to COVID-19. The sample comprised PBMCs or T cells enriched from blood (not recorded which). In this chain, TRBV4-3 is recombined with TRBJ1-3, and the D gene may be TRBD1, 5 bases matching. Read as DNA, the sequence is TGCGCCAGCAGCCCGCATTTGGACACTGGAAACACCATATATTTT. Its protein is CASSPHLDTGNTIYF.